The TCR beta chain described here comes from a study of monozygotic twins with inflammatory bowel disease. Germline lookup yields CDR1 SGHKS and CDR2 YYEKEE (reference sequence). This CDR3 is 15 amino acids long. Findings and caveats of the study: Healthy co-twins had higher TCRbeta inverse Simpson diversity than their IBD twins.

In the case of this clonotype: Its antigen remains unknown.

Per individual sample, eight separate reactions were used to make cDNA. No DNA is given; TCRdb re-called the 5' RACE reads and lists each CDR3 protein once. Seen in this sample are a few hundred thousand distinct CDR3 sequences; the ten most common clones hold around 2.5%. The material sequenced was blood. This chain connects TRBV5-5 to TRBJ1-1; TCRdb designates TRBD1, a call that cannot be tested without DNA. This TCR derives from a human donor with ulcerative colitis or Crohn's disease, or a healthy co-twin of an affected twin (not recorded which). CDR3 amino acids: CASSLVGGGHTEAFF.